The 18 T cell receptor beta chains presented below share a single source sample, sequenced in a study of T cells in Graves' hyperthyroidism and ophthalmopathy. RNA transcripts were the template for amplifying TCR beta CDR3 regions. The primer set for the first-round RT-PCR of the TCR CDR3 was HTBI. TCRdb used MiXCR to reprocess the multiplex PCR reads, holding one entry per CDR3 protein. The sample shows 490,000 or so distinct CDR3 sequences, around a fifth of them seen only once. Material: blood. The receptors stem from a woman in her seventies with Graves' ophthalmopathy.

The CDR3 DNA reads as TGTGCCTGGAGTCATAAGGGTCCGGGGACTGAAGCTTTCTTT. The encoded protein is CAWSHKGPGTEAFF. The gene calls are TRBV30 and TRBJ1-1; D gene uncertain. From germline, CDR1 is GTSNPN and CDR2 SVGIG (reference sequence). Trimming cost V 2 bases and J 5 bases, with 15 bases left between them. This CDR3 has 14 residues.

The V and J genes are TRBV3-1 and TRBJ1-4; 8 bases map to TRBD1. This CDR3 comprises 15 residues. Germline V gene lookup returns CDR1 LGHDT and CDR2 YNNKEL (reference sequence). V dropped 6 bases and J dropped 3; count of bases not matched to a gene: 6. Here the CDR3 reads CASSETGGANEKLFF. The CDR3 region has the DNA TGTGCCAGCAGTGAAACAGGGGGAGCTAATGAAAAACTGTTTTTT.

The chain's CDR3 is CASAPGTGISDTQYF. CDR3 DNA: TGTGCTAGTGCTCCCGGGACAGGGATTTCAGATACGCAGTATTTT. The chain has TRBV12-5 and TRBJ2-3; TRBD1 agrees at 9 bases. The V gene end was trimmed by 7 bases and the J gene end by 4 bases; junction bases not matched to a gene: 9. Germline lookup yields CDR1 LGHNT and CDR2 FRNRAP. The CDR3 is 15 residues long. The entire variable domain, with the rest obtained from reference TRBV12-5 and TRBJ2-3, is as follows: DARVTQTPRHKVTEMGQEVTMRCQPILGHNTVFWYRQTMMQGLELLAYFRNRAPLDDSGMPKDRFSAEMPDATLATLKIQPSEPRDSAVYFCASAPGTGISDTQYFGPGTRLTVL.

This clonotype has a count of ten or more. This chain connects TRBV7-8 to TRBJ1-1, with TRBD1 matching over 7 bases. Germline loops: CDR1 SGHVS, CDR2 FQNEAQ. CDR3 size: 14 residues. V was clipped by 6 bases and J by 1 base; unmatched bases: 5. The CDR3 is CASSLRTGNTEAFF. For the CDR3, the DNA is TGTGCCAGCAGTCTTCGGACAGGGAACACTGAAGCTTTCTTT.

This clonotype was picked up a small number of times. The V gene is TRBV15, the J gene TRBJ2-7; D is uncertain. The V end was cut by 1 base, the J end by 7 bases, with 8 bases between. Per germline, CDR1 LNHNV and CDR2 YYDKDF (reference sequence). The CDR3 is 12 residues long. Written as DNA, the CDR3 is TGTGCCACCAGCAGAGGAGACATAGAGCAGTACTTC. This sequence encodes CATSRGDIEQYF.

The sample holds a few counts of this clonotype. The V call is TRBV6-1, the J call TRBJ1-1; D ambiguous. Germline loops: CDR1 MNHNS, CDR2 SASEGT. The CDR3 loop spans 14 amino acids. Trimming took off 4 bases at V and 1 base at J, with 10 bases between the two ends. CDR3 sequence reads: CASSVQNRNTEAFF. In nucleotides, the CDR3 is TGTGCCAGCAGTGTACAGAACAGGAACACTGAAGCTTTCTTT.

This clonotype was picked up a small number of times. This rearrangement joins TRBV6-1 to TRBJ2-1; D unclear. V was cut by 2 bases and J by 7 bases, with 18 bases left in between. The germline V gene has CDR1 MNHNS and CDR2 SASEGT. The CDR3 extends over 16 amino acids. For the CDR3, the DNA is TGTGCCAGCAGTGAATCGCTCGGCCCCCCTCTTAATGAGCAGTTCTTC. Translation: CASSESLGPPLNEQFF.

This sequence joins TRBV15 and TRBJ2-4; the D is unclear. The CDR3 runs to 16 residues. From germline, CDR1 is LNHNV and CDR2 YYDKDF (reference sequence). V dropped 0 bases and J dropped 0 bases, with 9 bases sitting between them. CDR3 in amino acids: CATSRDRALAKNIQYF. The CDR3 DNA sequence: TGTGCCACCAGCAGAGATCGAGCATTAGCCAAAAACATTCAGTACTTC.

The V call is TRBV3-1, the J call TRBJ2-7; TRBD2 matches at 11 bases. V shed 3 bases, J shed 9 bases, and the junction held 10 bases outside the gene matches. The CDR3 is 15 amino acids. Germline lookup yields CDR1 LGHDT and CDR2 YNNKEL (reference sequence). In DNA form, the CDR3 reads TGTGCCAGCAGCCAGCCCGGGACTAGCGGTCTTGGGCAGTACTTC. It yields the protein CASSQPGTSGLGQYF.

The chain has TRBV19 and TRBJ2-1; 7 bases are a match to TRBD1. Trimming took 7 bases from V and 5 from J; bases not matched to a gene: 11. The CDR3 loop spans 15 amino acids. The germline V gene has CDR1 LNHDA and CDR2 SQIVND (reference sequence). CDR3 region: CASTKGTALNNEQFF. The DNA of the CDR3 is TGTGCCAGTACTAAGGGGACAGCCCTAAACAATGAGCAGTTCTTC.

This clonotype showed up just a few times. The chain is built from TRBV5-1 and TRBJ1-2, with D unresolved. The germline gives CDR1 SGHRS, CDR2 YFSETQ. The ends were cut back, 0 bases at V and 4 bases at J, with 10 bases in the middle. This CDR3 is built from 14 residues. CDR3 amino acids: CASSLGWSFYGYTF. The CDR3 nucleotides read TGCGCCAGCAGCTTGGGTTGGAGCTTCTATGGCTACACCTTC.

With respect to this clonotype: Since a much larger clone is just one base distant, this may be a read error. The rearrangement links TRBV2 to TRBJ2-1, with 10 nucleotides matching TRBD2. Per germline, CDR1 SNHLY and CDR2 FYNNEI. This CDR3 has 15 amino acids. CDR3 sequence reads: CGSKFGASGSLEQFF. For the CDR3, the DNA is TGTGGCAGCAAATTTGGGGCTAGCGGGAGCCTTGAGCAGTTCTTC.

This clonotype was detected a few times. This chain joins TRBV7-9 and TRBJ1-4; 9 nucleotides line up with TRBD1. CDR1 and CDR2 from the germline V gene are SEHNR and FQNEAQ (reference sequence). V gave up 7 bases and J gave up 3 bases; unmatched junction bases: 6. This CDR3 is 15 amino acids long. The CDR3 sequence: CASIKQGAANEKLFF. The CDR3 nucleotides are TGTGCCAGCATCAAACAGGGGGCTGCTAATGAAAAACTGTTTTTT.

This clonotype turned up a few times. The chain links TRBV5-1 to TRBJ2-7, with 11 bases identical to TRBD2. The CDR3 totals 14 residues. Germline CDR1 and CDR2: SGHRS and YFSETQ. The J segment lost 5 bases and the V segment lost 3 bases, leaving 4 bases of the junction unmatched. The CDR3 nucleotides read TGCGCCAGCAGCTGGCGACTAGCGGGAAACGAGCAGTACTTC. This codes for CASSWRLAGNEQYF.

This clonotype came up a few times. The chain has TRBV7-3 and TRBJ2-2; no clear D. Per the germline V gene, CDR1 is SGHTA and CDR2 is FQGTGA. Trimming cost V 1 base and J 0 bases, with 9 bases left between them. This CDR3 has 16 residues. The CDR3 nucleotides are TGTGCCAGCAGCTTAAGGGCGGCCACGAACACCGGGGAGCTGTTTTTT. Amino acids: CASSLRAATNTGELFF. Full variable domain (rest looked up from reference TRBV7-3 and TRBJ2-2): GAGVSQTPSNKVTEKGKYVELRCDPISGHTALYWYRQSLGQGPEFLIYFQGTGAADDSGLPNDRFFAVRPEGSVSTLKIQRTERGDSAVYLCASSLRAATNTGELFFGEGSRLTVL.

Many counts were recorded for this clonotype. V gene TRBV2 combines with J gene TRBJ2-3; 8 bases agree with TRBD2. Germline loops: CDR1 SNHLY, CDR2 FYNNEI. Trimming took 7 bases from V and 5 from J; bases not matched to a gene: 5. This CDR3 has 13 residues. The CDR3 is CASNTGGGDTQYF. The CDR3 DNA reads TGTGCCAGCAATACCGGGGGGGGAGATACGCAGTATTTT.

The rearrangement links TRBV28 to TRBJ2-5; D ambiguous. Germline V gene data show CDR1 as MDHEN and CDR2 as SYDVKM. This CDR3 has 15 residues. V lost 3 bases and J lost 3, with 14 bases in between. The CDR3 DNA follows: TGTGCCAGCAGTTTGTTCAAAGTCGCCAAAGAGACCCAGTACTTC. Its translation is CASSLFKVAKETQYF.

This clonotype was seen a few times. The chain uses TRBV30 and TRBJ2-1; D unclear. CDR1 is GTSNPN and CDR2 is SVGIG in the germline V gene (reference sequence). Trimming left V 2 bases short and J 12 bases short, with 17 bases between. The length of the CDR3 is 13 residues. CDR3 loop: CAWSSYYSSGQFF. The DNA of the CDR3 is TGTGCCTGGAGTTCTTATTACTCTTCCGGGCAGTTCTTC.